This passage covers 17 T cell receptor beta chains from one sample sequenced in a study of blood T cell repertoires in COVID-19. Method: immunoSEQ multiplex PCR; TCRdb's copy keeps in-frame clones and lacks some. This table holds some 250,000 clones, roughly 90% found once. The sample taken for sequencing was PBMCs or T cells enriched from blood (not recorded which). The receptors were sampled from a woman aged 25 to 39 with acute COVID-19.

The CDR3 nucleotides read TGCGCCAGCAGCTTGGTGGGGCAGGGGTATGGCTACACCTTC. It encodes CASSLVGQGYGYTF. The chain recombines TRBV5-1 with TRBJ1-2, with TRBD1 as a possible D gene (6 bases). The CDR3 is 14 amino acids. The germline V and J ends were trimmed by 0 bases and 5 bases, with 11 bases remaining between them. CDR1 SGHRS and CDR2 YFSETQ come from the germline V gene.

V is TRBV7-2 and J is TRBJ2-7, with 11 nucleotides matching TRBD1. Losses at the gene ends were 5 bases for V and 5 bases for J; bases not matched to a gene: 5. CDR1 and CDR2 (germline): SGHTA, FQGNSA. There are 14 residues in the CDR3. DNA for the CDR3: TGTGCCAGCAGCCTCCGGGACAGGGGGGACGAGCAGTACTTC. Encoded protein: CASSLRDRGDEQYF.

This chain connects TRBV4-1 to TRBJ1-3, with TRBD1 identical over 8 bases. Germline CDR1 reads MGHRA; CDR2 reads YSYEKL. CDR3 length: 15 residues. V shed 4 bases and J 0 bases; nucleotides not matched to a gene: 2. CDR3 DNA: TGCGCCAGCAGCCGAGGACAGGGCTCTGGAAACACCATATATTTT. Amino acid sequence: CASSRGQGSGNTIYF.

The rearrangement uses TRBV7-9 and TRBJ1-6; D is uncertain. The V end was cut by 10 bases, the J end by 7 bases, with 14 bases between. CDR3 size: 13 residues. Looked up from germline, CDR1 is SEHNR and CDR2 is FQNEAQ (reference sequence). CDR3 loop: CATERGTNSPLHF. The DNA for the CDR3 is TGTGCCACCGAGCGGGGTACGAATTCACCCCTCCACTTT.

This clone was seen only once. The chain couples TRBV9 to TRBJ1-2; 7 bases match TRBD1. V was clipped by 2 bases and J by 4 bases; unmatched bases: 2. Germline CDR1 reads SGDLS; CDR2 reads YYNGEE. The CDR3 consists of 13 residues. The CDR3 loop is CASSVGTVYGYTF. As DNA, the CDR3 is TGTGCCAGCAGCGTCGGGACAGTCTATGGCTACACCTTC.

The chain links TRBV7-9 to TRBJ2-2, with D unresolved. Germline V lookup: CDR1 SEHNR, CDR2 FQNEAQ (reference sequence). The CDR3 totals 15 residues. With 2 bases removed from V and 2 bases from J, the gap between germline ends came to 9 bases. DNA for the CDR3: TGTGCCAGCAGCTTAAAAACACCCAACACCGGGGAGCTGTTTTTT. The encoded protein is CASSLKTPNTGELFF.

This clone was seen more than once but under ten times. This chain links TRBV2 with TRBJ1-5; the D gene is possibly TRBD1 (6 bases). The length of the CDR3 is 14 residues. Germline V gene lookup returns CDR1 SNHLY and CDR2 FYNNEI. V shed 6 bases and J shed 4 bases, with 13 bases lying between them. The CDR3 here is CASREQGRNQPQHF. In DNA, the CDR3 is TGTGCCAGCAGGGAACAGGGAAGGAATCAGCCCCAGCATTTT. Looking up the rest from reference TRBV2 and TRBJ1-5 gives the full variable domain: EPEVTQTPSHQVTQMGQEVILRCVPISNHLYFYWYRQILGQKVEFLVSFYNNEISEKSEIFDDQFSVERPDGSNFTLKIRSTKLEDSAMYFCASREQGRNQPQHFGDGTRLSIL.

The gene calls are TRBV4-1 and TRBJ1-1; a possible D gene is TRBD1 (5 bases). The CDR3 extends over 20 amino acids. V gave up 7 bases and J gave up 0 bases, with 30 bases separating them. Germline CDR1 is MGHRA and CDR2 is YSYEKL. CDR3 DNA sequence: TGCGCCAGCACCACGGGTGGGGCACCGTTCTATGATTTGATGAACACTGAAGCTTTCTTT. Its translation is CASTTGGAPFYDLMNTEAFF.

This sequence joins TRBV5-1 and TRBJ2-5, with 11 bases fitting TRBD2. The CDR3 length is 15 residues. With V trimmed by 4 bases and J by 1 base, 3 bases remained unmatched. Germline values: CDR1 SGHRS, CDR2 YFSETQ. The CDR3 here is CASSPGTSGQETQYF. The CDR3, as DNA: TGCGCCAGCAGCCCGGGGACTAGCGGCCAAGAGACCCAGTACTTC.

The gene calls are TRBV7-2 and TRBJ1-6; D is unclear. The germline V and J ends were trimmed by 3 bases and 15 bases, with 21 bases remaining between them. This CDR3 contains 15 residues. Germline V gene sequence: CDR1 SGHTA, CDR2 FQGNSA. The CDR3 reads CASSLTTGAVNGLHF. The CDR3 DNA is TGTGCCAGCAGCTTGACAACGGGAGCCGTGAATGGCCTCCACTTT.

The chain joins TRBV18 to TRBJ2-7; 10 positions match TRBD2. The CDR3 has 19 amino acids. With V trimmed by 0 bases and J by 6 bases, 17 bases remained unmatched. The V gene's germline CDR1 is KGHSH and CDR2 LQKENI. As DNA, the CDR3 is TGTGCCAGCTCACCACCGCCCTCATATCAGCGGGGGGGATTCCGCGAGCAGTACTTC. It yields the protein CASSPPPSYQRGGFREQYF.

This clone was observed once. The chain carries TRBV25-1 and TRBJ2-2, with 9 bases matching TRBD1. The V gene end was trimmed by 5 bases and the J gene end by 1 base; junction bases not matched to a gene: 8. This CDR3 region has 17 residues. Germline V lookup: CDR1 MGHDK, CDR2 SYGVNS. CDR3 DNA sequence: TGTGCCAGCAGTACTGCGACAGGGGGAAAGAACACCGGGGAGCTGTTTTTT. This sequence encodes CASSTATGGKNTGELFF.

The genes are TRBV7-2 and TRBJ2-1; D is uncertain. Germline V gene data show CDR1 as SGHTA and CDR2 as FQGNSA. The CDR3 has 14 residues. Between the trimmed V and J ends, which lost 1 base and 6 bases, there was a span of 10 bases. The CDR3 loop reads CASSLEGRGNEQFF. The CDR3 DNA is TGTGCCAGCAGCTTAGAAGGTCGCGGCAATGAGCAGTTCTTC. Drawing the rest from reference TRBV7-2 and TRBJ2-1, the complete variable domain is GAGVSQSPSNKVTEKGKDVELRCDPISGHTALYWYRQSLGQGLEFLIYFQGNSAPDKSGLPSDRFSAERTGGSVSTLTIQRTQQEDSAVYLCASSLEGRGNEQFFGPGTRLTVL.

The chain is built from TRBV18 and TRBJ2-1; TRBD1 matches at 7 bases. The junction had 11 bases not matched to a gene; V was cut back by 7 bases and J by 8 bases. CDR1 and CDR2 from the germline V gene are KGHSH and LQKENI. The length of the CDR3 is 14 residues. CDR3 residues: CASYRDSGWDEQFF. For the CDR3, the DNA is TGTGCCAGCTACCGGGACAGTGGATGGGATGAGCAGTTCTTC. Variable domain in full (rest from reference TRBV18 and TRBJ2-1): NAGVMQNPRHLVRRRGQEARLRCSPMKGHSHVYWYRQLPEEGLKFMVYLQKENIIDESGMPKERFSAEFPKEGPSILRIQQVVRGDSAAYFCASYRDSGWDEQFFGPGTRLTVL.

There are a few counts of this clone. The rearrangement links TRBV25-1 to TRBJ1-2; a weak D match, TRBD1 (5 bases). Germline V gene data show CDR1 as MGHDK and CDR2 as SYGVNS. With 1 base removed from V and 7 bases from J, the gap between germline ends came to 13 bases. There are 14 residues in the CDR3. This CDR3 reads CASSESQGSFGYTF. In DNA form, the CDR3 reads TGTGCCAGCAGTGAATCCCAGGGTTCTTTTGGCTACACCTTC.

This chain links TRBV9 with TRBJ2-2; D is undetermined. Germline V gene data show CDR1 as SGDLS and CDR2 as YYNGEE. Trimming shortened V by 0 bases and J by 6 bases, and 6 bases separated the two germline ends. The CDR3 length is 13 residues. This CDR3 reads CASSVVVSGELFF. CDR3 in DNA: TGTGCCAGCAGCGTAGTCGTGTCCGGGGAGCTGTTTTTT.

This rearrangement joins TRBV6-6 to TRBJ1-4; no reliable D call. The V and J ends lost 4 bases and 7 bases respectively, with 10 bases between them. The germline CDR1 and CDR2 sequences are MNHNY and SVGAGI (reference sequence). The CDR3 covers 13 residues. CDR3 nucleotide sequence: TGTGCCAGCAGTTCTGGTGCGCGTGAAAAACTGTTTTTT. Translating gives CASSSGAREKLFF.